Listed below are T cell receptor beta chains from one sample, sequenced in a study of response to subunit inactivated influenza vaccine. TCRdb analysed the RT-PCR reads with MiXCR anew, one entry per CDR3 protein. The sample comprises around 200,000 distinct CDR3 sequences, 9.2% of which are singletons, and approximately 10% rests with the top ten. The sequencing here drew on non-naive T cells sorted from PBMCs, taken on the day of vaccination. The source of these receptors is a man in his fifties or sixties who received an inactivated influenza vaccine. Both conserved end residues are part of each CDR3. The D gene is left open where the match is weak. Where a row states a size, it is once, few, many or the class of an expanded clone; other rows omit it.

size,J,V,D,length,DNA,CDR3
few,TRBJ2-2,TRBV3-1,TRBD1,15,TGTGCCAGCAGTCCATACGGGACAGACACCGGGGAGCTGTTTTTT,CASSPYGTDTGELFF
NA,TRBJ2-1,TRBV20-1,NA,15,TGCAGTGCTTCTGCGGGTGGGACCTTGGGCAATGAGCAGTTCTTC,CSASAGGTLGNEQFF
many,TRBJ2-7,TRBV29-1,TRBD1,12,TGCAGCGTTAAGACAGGGGGCTACGAGCAGTACTTC,CSVKTGGYEQYF
few,TRBJ2-1,TRBV28,TRBD2,15,TGTGCCAGCAGTTTTGGTACTAGCGGGAGGTTTGAGCAGTTCTTC,CASSFGTSGRFEQFF
few,TRBJ1-5,TRBV4-3,NA,15,TGCGCCAGCAGCCAAGATCTGACAGTAAATCAGCCCCAGCATTTT,CASSQDLTVNQPQHF
many,TRBJ1-5,TRBV6-2/TRBV6-3,NA,16,TGTGCCAGCAGTCCATTCGGCGGCAGCCGCAATCAGCCCCAGCATTTT,CASSPFGGSRNQPQHF
NA,TRBJ1-2,TRBV27,NA,14,TGTGCCAGCCAGTCTCAGGACTCCTCCTATGGCTACACCTTC,CASQSQDSSYGYTF
few,TRBJ2-1,TRBV7-2,TRBD1,17,TGTGCCAGCAGCTTAGCGGGGACAGGGGGCAAGTACAATGAGCAGTTCTTC,CASSLAGTGGKYNEQFF
many,TRBJ1-1,TRBV2,NA,12,TGTGCCAGCAGTGACCTGGGAGCTGAAGCTTTCTTT,CASSDLGAEAFF
many,TRBJ2-5,TRBV13,TRBD2,16,TGTGCCAGCAGCCAGTGGGGGACTAGCGGGGGAAGGACCCAGTACTTC,CASSQWGTSGGRTQYF
NA,TRBJ2-1,TRBV12-3/TRBV12-4,TRBD2,17,TGTGCCAGCAGTCGCCTAGCGGGGGGGGCCCGAGGGGATGAGCAGTTCTTC,CASSRLAGGARGDEQFF
many,TRBJ2-2,TRBV7-2,NA,15,TGTGCCAGCAGCTTTGGGGGGATTAACACCGGGGAGCTGTTTTTT,CASSFGGINTGELFF
many,TRBJ2-3,TRBV7-2,NA,12,TGTGCCAGCAGCCGTCGGCAGAATACGCAGTATTTT,CASSRRQNTQYF
few,TRBJ2-4,TRBV28,TRBD1,16,TGTGCCAGCATAGGGGGGACAGGTCTAGCCAAAAACATTCAGTACTTC,CASIGGTGLAKNIQYF
NA,TRBJ2-1,TRBV20-1,NA,14,TGCAGTGCTGGGAGTCAGCAAACCTACAATGAGCAGTTCTTC,CSAGSQQTYNEQFF
many,TRBJ2-1,TRBV7-2,NA,13,TGTGCCAGCAGCTGGATGACGGGAGATGAGCAGTTCTTC,CASSWMTGDEQFF
NA,TRBJ1-2,TRBV27,NA,13,TGTGCCAGCAGTTTAGGGCGGGGGGCCGGCTACACCTTC,CASSLGRGAGYTF
many,TRBJ2-6,TRBV14,TRBD1,18,TGTGCCAGCAGCCAACCGGGACAGGGGGCTAATGGGGCCAACGTCCTGACTTTC,CASSQPGQGANGANVLTF
many,TRBJ2-5,TRBV2,NA,11,TGTGCCAGCAGTGATTTTGAGACCCAGTACTTC,CASSDFETQYF
NA,TRBJ2-2,TRBV7-7,NA,13,TGTGCTAGCAGCTTAAGAGAGAACGGGGAGCTGTTTTTT,CASSLRENGELFF
NA,TRBJ2-7,TRBV7-2,NA,14,TGTGCCAGCAGCTTAACGACTATCCAGGGGGAGCAGTACTTC,CASSLTTIQGEQYF
many,TRBJ1-2,TRBV6-5,NA,12,TGTGCCAGCAGAGGGCAAACTCGTGGCTACACCTTC,CASRGQTRGYTF
NA,TRBJ1-5,TRBV6-5,NA,17,TGTGCCAGCAGTTACCCCAGGGACCTTAAGGGCAATCAGCCCCAGCATTTT,CASSYPRDLKGNQPQHF
NA,TRBJ2-3,TRBV3-1,TRBD1,15,TGTGCCAGCAGCCAAGATCGCAGGGGGCTGGATACGCAGTATTTT,CASSQDRRGLDTQYF
many,TRBJ2-5,TRBV4-1,NA,15,TGCGCCAGCAGCCAAGTTGGCAGGGGACAAGAGACCCAGTACTTC,CASSQVGRGQETQYF
many,TRBJ1-1,TRBV5-1,NA,15,TGCGCCAGCAGCTTGGCGGGGACTCTGAACACTGAAGCTTTCTTT,CASSLAGTLNTEAFF
NA,TRBJ2-1,TRBV2,NA,13,TGTGCCAGCAGTGTCAAAAACCGTGGTGAGCAGTTCTTC,CASSVKNRGEQFF
few,TRBJ2-3,TRBV5-1,NA,14,TGCGCCAGCAGCCCACTTGAAGGCACAGATACGCAGTATTTT,CASSPLEGTDTQYF
few,TRBJ2-2,TRBV20-1,NA,14,TGCAGTGCAGCAGGGGGGCGAGACACCGGGGAGCTGTTTTTT,CSAAGGRDTGELFF
NA,TRBJ1-2,TRBV20-1,NA,15,TGCAGTGCTAGTAGGGGGGCGGCTACTAACTATGGCTACACCTTC,CSASRGAATNYGYTF
NA,TRBJ2-5,TRBV28,TRBD1,13,TGTGCCAGCAGTTCACAGGGGAGAGAGACCCAGTACTTC,CASSSQGRETQYF
NA,TRBJ2-5,TRBV12-3/TRBV12-4,TRBD1,12,TGTGCCAGCAGCCCGGGACAGGTCACCCAGTACTTC,CASSPGQVTQYF
NA,TRBJ1-1,TRBV5-1,NA,12,TGCGCCAGCAGCAACGAAGGCACTGAAGCTTTCTTT,CASSNEGTEAFF
NA,TRBJ2-3,TRBV20-1,NA,16,TGCAGTGCTAGAAGGGGTTTAGGCGGGGGCACAGATACGCAGTATTTT,CSARRGLGGGTDTQYF
NA,TRBJ1-6,TRBV5-1,TRBD1,15,TGCGCCAGCAGCCGCTGGGACAGGGGCAATTCACCCCTCCACTTT,CASSRWDRGNSPLHF
few,TRBJ1-1,TRBV29-1,TRBD1,15,TGCAGCGTAATTCCCGGGACAGGTTTGAACACTGAAGCTTTCTTT,CSVIPGTGLNTEAFF
NA,TRBJ2-5,TRBV7-7,TRBD1,13,TGTGCCAGCAGCGTCGGACAGGGCGGGACCCAGTACTTC,CASSVGQGGTQYF
NA,TRBJ2-5,TRBV12-3/TRBV12-4,TRBD1,15,TGTGCCAGCAGTTTCGGGACAGGAAGTCTAGAGACCCAGTACTTC,CASSFGTGSLETQYF
many,TRBJ1-1,TRBV10-3,NA,13,TGTGCCATCAATGACCGGGAGAACACTGAAGCTTTCTTT,CAINDRENTEAFF
NA,TRBJ2-7,TRBV4-2,NA,14,TGTGCCATGGCGCCCGGGCCATTGGGCTACGAGCAGTACTTC,CAMAPGPLGYEQYF
NA,TRBJ1-2,TRBV21-1,NA,16,TGTGCCAGCAGCCCCGAGGCCGGCAGAACCACCTATGGCTACACCTTC,CASSPEAGRTTYGYTF
NA,TRBJ2-3,TRBV19,NA,11,TGTGCCAGTAGTAGACGGGATACGCAGTATTTT,CASSRRDTQYF
few,TRBJ2-5,TRBV7-2,NA,14,TGTGCCAGCAGCTTAGCTGGCCTAGTGGAGACCCAGTACTTC,CASSLAGLVETQYF
NA,TRBJ2-7,TRBV6-1,TRBD1,14,TGTGCCAGCAGATCGGGACAGGGACGTTACGAGCAGTACTTC,CASRSGQGRYEQYF
few,TRBJ2-1,TRBV11-2,NA,17,TGTGCCAGCAGCTTAGTATCGACTTTGCTCTCCTACAATGAGCAGTTCTTC,CASSLVSTLLSYNEQFF
NA,TRBJ2-2,TRBV5-1,NA,14,TGCGCCAGCAGCTTTATGGGAAACACCGGGGAGCTGTTTTTT,CASSFMGNTGELFF
many,TRBJ1-1,TRBV12-3/TRBV12-4,NA,11,TGTGCCAGCGCATTCAATGGTAGGGCTTTCTTT,CASAFNGRAFF
NA,TRBJ2-7,TRBV6-1,NA,13,TGTGCCAGCACCCGCCCCGGGGGCTACGAGCAGTACTTC,CASTRPGGYEQYF
many,TRBJ2-1,TRBV4-2,TRBD2,16,TGTGCCAGCAGCCAATCTGGACTAGCGGCTAACAATGAGCAGTTCTTC,CASSQSGLAANNEQFF